These 32 T cell receptor beta chains were sequenced from one sample in a study of monozygotic twins with inflammatory bowel disease. TCRdb reprocessed the 5' RACE reads, keeping one entry per CDR3 protein, no DNA. The sample table includes over 110,000 distinct CDR3 sequences. Material: blood. The receptors come from a human donor with ulcerative colitis or Crohn's disease, or a healthy co-twin of an affected twin (not recorded which).

This sequence joins TRBV20-1 and TRBJ2-2; TCRdb's D call of TRBD1 is untestable without DNA. From germline, CDR1 is DFQATT and CDR2 SNEGSKA (reference sequence). The CDR3 spans 16 residues. The CDR3 sequence: CSAREGRVVDTGELFF.

The V gene is TRBV29-1, the J gene TRBJ1-2. The CDR3 is 15 residues long. From germline, CDR1 is SQVTM and CDR2 ANQGSEA. The CDR3 sequence: CSVEDPTAPNYGYTF.

The V and J genes are TRBV7-9 and TRBJ2-1; TCRdb's assignment of TRBD1 cannot be checked, as there is no DNA. CDR3 size: 21 residues. Germline-derived CDR1 and CDR2 are SEHNR and FQNEAQ (reference sequence). CDR3: CASSYGMGTKGEHRQYNEQFF. Based on the CDR3 plus reference TRBV7-9 and TRBJ2-1, the full variable domain is DTGVSQNPRHKITKRGQNVTFRCDPISEHNRLYWYRQTLGQGPEFLTYFQNEAQLEKSRLLSDRFSAERPKGSFSTLEIQRTEQGDSAMYLCASSYGMGTKGEHRQYNEQFFGPGTRLTVL.

The V gene is TRBV18, the J gene TRBJ1-5; TCRdb gives TRBD1 as the D gene, but with no DNA this cannot be confirmed. CDR3 length: 14 amino acids. Germline-derived CDR1 and CDR2 are KGHSH and LQKENI. CDR3: CASSQDGINQPQHF.

V and J are TRBV19 and TRBJ1-6. Germline values: CDR1 LNHDA, CDR2 SQIVND (reference sequence). The CDR3 has 16 residues. The CDR3 loop is CASSINRASYNSPLHF.

The J gene is TRBJ1-2, the V gene TRBV11-1; TCRdb's D call of TRBD1 is untestable without DNA. The CDR3 length is 13 residues. In germline, CDR1 is SGHAT, CDR2 FQDESV (reference sequence). The CDR3 sequence: CASSRQGMGGYTF.

The chain combines TRBV7-2 with TRBJ2-2. Germline CDR1 and CDR2: SGHTA and FQGNSA. There are 15 residues in the CDR3. CDR3 in amino acids: CASSLAAANTGELFF.

CDR3 sequence reads: CASSSWTGSYEQYF. The chain employs TRBV5-1 and TRBJ2-7; the D call from TCRdb, TRBD1, cannot be confirmed without DNA. The germline CDR1 and CDR2 sequences are SGHRS and YFSETQ. This CDR3 spans 14 amino acids. Together with reference TRBV5-1 and TRBJ2-7, the CDR3 gives the full variable domain: KAGVTQTPRYLIKTRGQQVTLSCSPISGHRSVSWYQQTPGQGLQFLFEYFSETQRNKGNFPGRFSGRQFSNSRSEMNVSTLELGDSALYLCASSSWTGSYEQYFGPGTRLTVT.

V is TRBV5-1 and J is TRBJ2-5; the D call from TCRdb, TRBD1, cannot be confirmed without DNA. The length of the CDR3 is 19 residues. Germline CDR1 reads SGHRS; CDR2 reads YFSETQ. CDR3 region: CASSLRRTSGTGVQETQYF.

The chain uses TRBV27 and TRBJ2-7; TCRdb picks TRBD1, but there is no DNA to check that call. The length of the CDR3 is 13 residues. Germline lookup yields CDR1 MNHEY and CDR2 SMNVEV (reference sequence). CDR3 sequence reads: CASSSQGGNEQYF.

The J gene is TRBJ2-1, the V gene TRBV11-1; TCRdb selects TRBD2, and the lack of DNA leaves this call unchecked. There are 14 residues in the CDR3. Germline values: CDR1 SGHAT, CDR2 FQDESV (reference sequence). The chain's CDR3 is CASSLRLAENEQFF.

The gene calls are TRBV29-1 and TRBJ2-5; the TCRdb D gene call, TRBD1, has no DNA to confirm it. The CDR3 spans 14 residues. The germline gives CDR1 SQVTM, CDR2 ANQGSEA. CDR3 sequence reads: CSVGGSGVVETQYF.

V and J are TRBV27 and TRBJ1-2; lacking DNA, the TRBD1 call made by TCRdb goes unchecked. CDR1 and CDR2 (germline): MNHEY, SMNVEV (reference sequence). The CDR3 runs to 14 residues. This CDR3 reads CASSRVGRNYGYTF.

V gene TRBV20-1 combines with J gene TRBJ2-3; the TCRdb call, TRBD1, lacks DNA for checking. The germline gives CDR1 DFQATT, CDR2 SNEGSKA (reference sequence). The CDR3 has 15 amino acids. CDR3 residues: CSARVDRDNTDTQYF.

This rearrangement joins TRBV5-1 to TRBJ1-2. Germline values: CDR1 SGHRS, CDR2 YFSETQ. The CDR3 contains 14 residues. CDR3 protein: CASSLDRVGYGYTF.

V gene TRBV7-2 combines with J gene TRBJ1-4; the TRBD1 assignment by TCRdb is unverifiable without DNA. The germline CDR1 and CDR2 sequences are SGHTA and FQGNSA. This CDR3 has 16 residues. Here the CDR3 reads CASSLGWQGNNEKLFF.

The chain links TRBV9 to TRBJ1-2; lacking DNA, the TRBD1 call made by TCRdb goes unchecked. The CDR3 has 15 amino acids. Germline CDR1 SGDLS, CDR2 YYNGEE. The CDR3 reads CASSVEASGLYGYTF.

The chain joins TRBV6-1 to TRBJ2-3; TCRdb's assignment of TRBD1 cannot be checked, as there is no DNA. The CDR3 runs 14 residues. Per germline, CDR1 MNHNS and CDR2 SASEGT. The CDR3 here is CASRPGGSTDTQYF.

V is TRBV7-2 and J is TRBJ2-1. This CDR3 has 15 residues. Germline values: CDR1 SGHTA, CDR2 FQGNSA. This chain's CDR3 is CASSPNFGRDLLQFF.

V usage is TRBV18 and J usage is TRBJ2-4. Germline V CDR1 and CDR2: KGHSH, LQKENI. The CDR3 is 13 residues long. The CDR3 here is CASSQGRGNIQYF.

This chain joins TRBV24-1 and TRBJ2-2; TCRdb proposes TRBD1, but this gene call is untestable without DNA. Germline V CDR1 and CDR2: KGHDR, SFDVKD. The CDR3 has 15 amino acids. The CDR3 here is CATSDPRGRPGELFF.

The chain couples TRBV20-1 to TRBJ2-3; there is no DNA to check the TCRdb D call of TRBD1. The CDR3 totals 16 residues. Germline V gene data show CDR1 as DFQATT and CDR2 as SNEGSKA (reference sequence). The CDR3 spells CSARPLGQAFTDTQYF.

The chain employs TRBV7-2 and TRBJ1-6; checking the TCRdb D call of TRBD1 is not possible without DNA. Germline values: CDR1 SGHTA, CDR2 FQGNSA. The CDR3 is made up of 13 amino acids. CDR3 residues: CASSLPSRDILHF.

This chain uses TRBV11-2 with TRBJ2-3; TCRdb proposes TRBD2, but this gene call is untestable without DNA. CDR3 length: 18 residues. CDR1 SGHAT and CDR2 FQNNGV come from the germline V gene. CDR3 loop: CASSLDQEGLRGTDTQYF.

CDR3 region: CASSLGGGTEAFF. J is TRBJ1-1 and V is TRBV5-6; the TRBD1 assignment by TCRdb is unverifiable without DNA. The CDR3 contains 13 residues. The germline gives CDR1 SGHDT, CDR2 YYEEEE.

The chain carries TRBV7-2 and TRBJ2-1; the TCRdb call, TRBD2, lacks DNA for checking. The CDR3 contains 20 residues. Germline V gives CDR1 SGHTA, CDR2 FQGNSA. CDR3 amino acids: CASSFPRRLAGGRSYNEQFF.

The V call is TRBV20-1, the J call TRBJ1-5. The CDR3 totals 13 residues. Per the germline V gene, CDR1 is DFQATT and CDR2 is SNEGSKA (reference sequence). The CDR3 sequence: CSAKHNSNQPQHF.

The V and J genes are TRBV7-2 and TRBJ1-4. Germline V CDR1 and CDR2: SGHTA, FQGNSA. The CDR3 runs 13 residues. The CDR3 reads CASGRSTNEKLFF.

This chain links TRBV5-1 with TRBJ2-1. Per the germline V gene, CDR1 is SGHRS and CDR2 is YFSETQ. The CDR3 covers 13 residues. The CDR3 protein is CASSQSLYNEQFF.

The chain is built from TRBV27 and TRBJ2-4; lacking DNA, the TRBD1 call made by TCRdb goes unchecked. Germline-derived CDR1 and CDR2 are MNHEY and SMNVEV (reference sequence). This CDR3 comprises 17 residues. The CDR3 is CASSLSATDPTKNIQYF.

The chain recombines TRBV5-5 with TRBJ1-5; TCRdb's D call, TRBD1, is unchecked because there is no DNA. The CDR3 is 15 amino acids. Per the germline V gene, CDR1 is SGHKS and CDR2 is YYEKEE (reference sequence). CDR3 amino acids: CASSKWTASNQPQHF.

This chain uses TRBV6-5 with TRBJ2-7; the TCRdb call, TRBD1, lacks DNA for checking. CDR1 is MNHEY, CDR2 SVGAGI, per germline. The CDR3 runs 15 residues. The CDR3 sequence is CASSYSPQGGYEQYF.